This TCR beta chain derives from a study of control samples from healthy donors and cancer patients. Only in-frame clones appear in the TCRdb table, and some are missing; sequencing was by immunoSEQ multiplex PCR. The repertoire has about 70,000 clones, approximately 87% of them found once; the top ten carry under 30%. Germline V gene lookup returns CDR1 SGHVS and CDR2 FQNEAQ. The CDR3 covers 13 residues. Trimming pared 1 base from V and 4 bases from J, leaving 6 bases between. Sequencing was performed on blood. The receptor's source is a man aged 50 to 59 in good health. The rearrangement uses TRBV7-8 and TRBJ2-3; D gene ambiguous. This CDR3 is CASSLDWADTQYF. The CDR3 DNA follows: TGTGCCAGCAGCTTAGATTGGGCAGATACGCAGTATTTT.